The 12 T cell receptor beta chains below all came from one sample that was sequenced in a study of spatial heterogeneity in lung cancer. General study findings and limits: Intratumoral expanded alpha and beta TCR counts were found to track tumor mutation counts.

These receptors' antigens are unknown. TCRdb fed the 5' RACE reads into MiXCR, producing one record per CDR3 protein. The top ten clones hold roughly 10% of a sample with under 7,500 distinct CDR3 sequences, around 15% of them seen once. Time point meaning: sample taken at primary tumor resection. The sample in question was lung tumor tissue, obtained at surgery. The receptors stem from a female donor with early-stage non-small cell lung cancer.

This clonotype has at least ten counts. This beta chain is a stray sequence in a library constructed for alpha chains; its clone size is not meaningful. This chain's CDR3 is CASRESTQGFTEAFF. CDR3 DNA: TGTGCCAGCAGGGAGTCGACACAGGGATTCACTGAAGCTTTCTTT. V usage is TRBV2 and J usage is TRBJ1-1; TRBD1 might be the D (6 bases). Germline V gene sequence: CDR1 SNHLY, CDR2 FYNNEI. The CDR3 runs to 15 residues. V lost 6 bases to trimming and J lost 4 bases, with 18 bases between them.

Of note for this clonotype: Since the library was made to target alpha chains, this beta chain is a stray read and its abundance is not meaningful. V usage is TRBV5-1 and J usage is TRBJ1-1, with D possibly matching TRBD1 (5 bases). Germline loops: CDR1 SGHRS, CDR2 YFSETQ. The CDR3 totals 17 residues. The germline V and J ends were trimmed by 1 base and 4 bases, with 20 bases remaining between them. Here the CDR3 reads CASSLNKGPVSGTEAFF. DNA of the CDR3: TGCGCCAGCAGCTTGAACAAGGGGCCCGTTTCAGGCACTGAAGCTTTCTTT.

By share, this clonotype ranks as medium-sized. This beta chain is a stray sequence in a library constructed for alpha chains; its clone size is not meaningful. The chain employs TRBV10-3 and TRBJ2-3; D is possibly TRBD1 or TRBD2 (5 bases each). Germline CDR1 reads ENHRY; CDR2 reads SYGVKD. The CDR3 has 17 amino acids. V lost 1 base to trimming and J lost 1 base, with 15 bases between them. The CDR3 region has the DNA TGTGCCATCAGTGAGTTCAAAGGGGCGCGGGGCACAGATACGCAGTATTTT. It codes for CAISEFKGARGTDTQYF.

As for this clonotype: This beta chain is a stray sequence in a library constructed for alpha chains; its clone size is not meaningful. The gene calls are TRBV5-1 and TRBJ2-3; 7 bases are shared with TRBD1. V gave up 3 bases and J gave up 0 bases; unmatched junction bases: 7. There are 16 residues in the CDR3. The germline CDR1 and CDR2 sequences are SGHRS and YFSETQ. CDR3 in amino acids: CASSWKTGFSTDTQYF. The CDR3 bases are TGCGCCAGCAGCTGGAAGACAGGGTTTAGCACAGATACGCAGTATTTT.

A word on this clonotype: This beta chain appears as a stray read in a library generated for alpha chains; its size is not informative. This rearrangement joins TRBV3-1 to TRBJ2-1, with a tentative D call TRBD2 (6 bases). Per germline, CDR1 LGHDT and CDR2 YNNKEL (reference sequence). V lost 3 bases, J lost 8 bases, and 14 bases lay in between. There are 14 residues in the CDR3. CDR3 DNA sequence: TGTGCCAGCAGCCACTCGACTAGAAGCGATGAGCAGTTCTTC. This translates into CASSHSTRSDEQFF.

This clonotype is classed as medium-sized. Being off target in a library aimed at alpha chains, this beta chain has a size of little meaning. The CDR3 bases are TGCAGTGCTAGGCCCCAAGAGACCCAGTACTTC. Amino acid sequence: CSARPQETQYF. The chain couples TRBV20-1 to TRBJ2-5, with D unresolved. Germline V gene data show CDR1 as DFQATT and CDR2 as SNEGSKA (reference sequence). This CDR3 spans 11 amino acids. Trimming cost V 3 bases and J 1 base, with 3 bases left between them.

As concerns this clonotype: In a library made to pick up alpha chains, this beta chain is a stray read with a size that means little. The J gene is TRBJ2-1, the V gene TRBV5-4; D gene unclear. Trimming shortened V by 2 bases and J by 5 bases, and 11 bases separated the two germline ends. Per germline, CDR1 SGHNT and CDR2 YYREEE (reference sequence). The CDR3 is 14 residues long. This chain's CDR3 is CASSFRGQDNEQFF. The CDR3 bases are TGTGCCAGCAGCTTCCGAGGCCAGGACAATGAGCAGTTCTTC.

Ten or more counts support this clonotype. Since the library was made to target alpha chains, this beta chain is a stray read and its abundance is not meaningful. The chain uses TRBV4-2 and TRBJ2-5; D perhaps matches TRBD2 (5 bases). The CDR3 is 15 residues long. Deletions cut 1 base from V and 5 bases from J, with 14 bases between. Germline V gene data show CDR1 as LGHNA and CDR2 as YNFKEQ. CDR3 bases: TGTGCCAGCAGCCAAGGTTCGGTAGCGTGGGAGACCCAGTACTTC. Its protein product is CASSQGSVAWETQYF.

This clonotype was seen many times. With the library built for alpha chains, this beta chain is off target and its frequency is not meaningful. The chain has TRBV30 and TRBJ2-3; weak D call: TRBD2 (6 bases). With 5 bases removed from V and 2 bases from J, the gap between germline ends came to 11 bases. The germline V gene has CDR1 GTSNPN and CDR2 SVGIG (reference sequence). The CDR3 runs 13 residues. DNA of the CDR3: TGTGCCTGGCATCGGGGACTCACAGATACGCAGTATTTT. This encodes CAWHRGLTDTQYF.

This clonotype was counted ten times or more. In a library made to pick up alpha chains, this beta chain is a stray read with a size that means little. The genes are TRBV4-2 and TRBJ1-1; D is undetermined. Germline CDR1 is LGHNA and CDR2 is YNFKEQ. The ends were cut back, 4 bases at V and 2 bases at J, with 11 bases in the middle. This CDR3 contains 14 residues. CDR3 sequence reads: CASSPLQRNTEAFF. CDR3 coding DNA: TGTGCCAGCAGCCCTCTCCAAAGAAACACTGAAGCTTTCTTT.

This clonotype was seen many times. A library prepared for alpha chains yielded this beta chain as an off-target read; its size is of little meaning. The chain uses TRBV5-1 and TRBJ2-3; D might be TRBD2 (6 bases). V shed 5 bases and J shed 4 bases, with 11 bases lying between them. The CDR3 loop spans 13 amino acids. Per the germline V gene, CDR1 is SGHRS and CDR2 is YFSETQ. This CDR3 is CASSAGSPDTQYF. The CDR3 DNA reads TGCGCCAGCAGTGCGGGGTCTCCAGATACGCAGTATTTT.

Sample share makes this clonotype medium-sized. For a library built for alpha chains, this beta chain is a stray read; little rests on its size. The chain recombines TRBV11-2 with TRBJ2-1; the match to TRBD1 covers 8 bases. The CDR3 runs 16 residues. Germline CDR1 is SGHAT and CDR2 is FQNNGV. Trimming took 4 bases from V and 3 from J; bases not matched to a gene: 8. Written as DNA, the CDR3 is TGTGCCAGCAGCTCCATCCGGGACAGGAACTACAATGAGCAGTTCTTC. Translated, it gives CASSSIRDRNYNEQFF.